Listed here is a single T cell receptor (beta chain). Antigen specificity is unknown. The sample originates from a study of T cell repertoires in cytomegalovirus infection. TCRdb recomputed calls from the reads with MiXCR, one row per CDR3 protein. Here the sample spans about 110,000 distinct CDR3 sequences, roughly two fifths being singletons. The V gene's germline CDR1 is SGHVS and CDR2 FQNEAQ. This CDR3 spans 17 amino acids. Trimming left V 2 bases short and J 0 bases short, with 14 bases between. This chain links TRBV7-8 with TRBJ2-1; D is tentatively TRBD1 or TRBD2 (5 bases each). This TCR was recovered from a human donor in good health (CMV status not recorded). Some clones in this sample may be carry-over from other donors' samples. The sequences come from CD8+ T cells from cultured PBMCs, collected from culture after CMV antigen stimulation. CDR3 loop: CASSLWGGLNSYNEQFF. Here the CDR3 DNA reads TGTGCCAGCAGCTTATGGGGCGGGCTGAACTCCTACAATGAGCAGTTCTTC.